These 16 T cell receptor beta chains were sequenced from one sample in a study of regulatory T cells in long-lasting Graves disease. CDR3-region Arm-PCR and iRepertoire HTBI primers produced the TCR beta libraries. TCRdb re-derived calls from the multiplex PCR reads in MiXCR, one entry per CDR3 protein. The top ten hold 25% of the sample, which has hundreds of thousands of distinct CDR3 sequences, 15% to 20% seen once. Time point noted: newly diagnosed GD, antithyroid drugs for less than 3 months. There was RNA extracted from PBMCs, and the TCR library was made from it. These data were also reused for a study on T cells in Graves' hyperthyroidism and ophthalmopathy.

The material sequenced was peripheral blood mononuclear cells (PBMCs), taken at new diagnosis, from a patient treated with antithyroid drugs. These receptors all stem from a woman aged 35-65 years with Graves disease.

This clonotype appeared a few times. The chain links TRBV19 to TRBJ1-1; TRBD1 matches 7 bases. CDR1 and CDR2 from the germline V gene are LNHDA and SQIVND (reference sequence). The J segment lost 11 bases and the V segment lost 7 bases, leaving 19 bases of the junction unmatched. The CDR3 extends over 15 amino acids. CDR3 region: CASTRVGGGEIRAFF. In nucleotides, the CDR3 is TGTGCCAGTACTCGCGTCGGAGGGGGCGAGATTCGGGCTTTCTTT.

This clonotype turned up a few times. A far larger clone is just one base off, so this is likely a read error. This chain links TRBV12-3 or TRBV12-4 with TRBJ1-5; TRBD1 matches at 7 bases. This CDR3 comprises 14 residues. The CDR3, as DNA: TGTGCCAGCAGGGGGGACAGTAGCAATCGGCCCCAGCATTTT. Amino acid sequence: CASRGDSSNRPQHF.

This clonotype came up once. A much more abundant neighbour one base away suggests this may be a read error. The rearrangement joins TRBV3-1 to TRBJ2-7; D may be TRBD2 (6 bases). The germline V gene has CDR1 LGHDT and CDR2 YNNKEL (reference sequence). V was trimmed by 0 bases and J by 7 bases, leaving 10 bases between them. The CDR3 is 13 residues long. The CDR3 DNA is TGTGCCAGCAGCCAAGATTGGAGGGGAGAGCAGTACTTC. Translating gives CASSQDWRGEQYF.

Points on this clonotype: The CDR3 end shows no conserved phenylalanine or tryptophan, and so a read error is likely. The CDR3 nucleotides read TGTGCCAGCAACAATTTTCAGGGGAACGGCTACACCATC. It translates to CASNNFQGNGYTI. The chain links TRBV12-3 or TRBV12-4 to TRBJ1-2, with a weak D call TRBD1 (6 bases). The CDR3 is 13 residues long. Trimming shortened V by 7 bases and J by 8 bases, and 17 bases separated the two germline ends.

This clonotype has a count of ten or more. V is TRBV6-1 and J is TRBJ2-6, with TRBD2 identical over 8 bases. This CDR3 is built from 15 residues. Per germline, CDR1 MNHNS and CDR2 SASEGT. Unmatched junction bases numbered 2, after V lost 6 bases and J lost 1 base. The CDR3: CASRAGASGANVLTF. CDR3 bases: TGTGCCAGCAGAGCGGGGGCATCTGGGGCCAACGTCCTGACTTTC.

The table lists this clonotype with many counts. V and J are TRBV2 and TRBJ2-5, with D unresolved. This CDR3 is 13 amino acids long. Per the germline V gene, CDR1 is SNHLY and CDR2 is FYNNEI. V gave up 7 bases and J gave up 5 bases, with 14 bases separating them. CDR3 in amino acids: CASTPDGAETQYF. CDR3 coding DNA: TGTGCCAGCACCCCCGACGGCGCGGAGACCCAGTACTTC.

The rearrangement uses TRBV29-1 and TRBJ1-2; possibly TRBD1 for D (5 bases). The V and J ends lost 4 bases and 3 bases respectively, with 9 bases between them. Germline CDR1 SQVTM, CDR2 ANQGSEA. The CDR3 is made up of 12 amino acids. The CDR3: CSVVRGDYGYTF. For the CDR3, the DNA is TGCAGCGTTGTAAGGGGAGACTATGGCTACACCTTC.

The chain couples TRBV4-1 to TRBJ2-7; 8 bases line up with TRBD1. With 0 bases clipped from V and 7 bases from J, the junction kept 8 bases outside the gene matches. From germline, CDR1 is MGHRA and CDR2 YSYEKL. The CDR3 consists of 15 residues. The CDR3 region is CASSQEGQGAGEQYF. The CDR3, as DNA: TGCGCCAGCAGCCAAGAAGGGCAGGGGGCGGGTGAGCAGTACTTC.

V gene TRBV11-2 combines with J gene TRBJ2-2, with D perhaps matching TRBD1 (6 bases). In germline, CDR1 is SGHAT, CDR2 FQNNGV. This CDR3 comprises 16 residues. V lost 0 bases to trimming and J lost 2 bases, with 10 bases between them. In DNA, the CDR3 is TGTGCCAGCAGCTTAGATCTCGGGACAAACACCGGGGAGCTGTTTTTT. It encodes CASSLDLGTNTGELFF.

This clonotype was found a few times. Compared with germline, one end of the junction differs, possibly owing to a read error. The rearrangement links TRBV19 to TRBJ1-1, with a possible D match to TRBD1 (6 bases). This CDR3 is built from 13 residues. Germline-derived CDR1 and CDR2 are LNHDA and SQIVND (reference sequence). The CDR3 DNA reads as TGTACCAGTAGCCGAGGGGGTTTGACTGAAGCTTTCTTT. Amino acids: CTSSRGGLTEAFF.

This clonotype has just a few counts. The CDR3 DNA reads TGCGCCAGCAGCCAAGATGCATACTACGAGCAGTACTTC. Its protein is CASSQDAYYEQYF. The chain combines TRBV4-1 with TRBJ2-7; no firm D call. The V and J ends lost 0 bases and 3 bases respectively, with 6 bases between them. CDR3 length: 13 residues. The germline V gene has CDR1 MGHRA and CDR2 YSYEKL.

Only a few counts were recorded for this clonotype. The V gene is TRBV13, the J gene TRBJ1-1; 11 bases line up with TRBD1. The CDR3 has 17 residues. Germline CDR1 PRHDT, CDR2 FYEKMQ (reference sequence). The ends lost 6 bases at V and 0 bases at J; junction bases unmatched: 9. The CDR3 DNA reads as TGTGCCAGCAGATTTCCGGGACAGGGGGGGGTGAACACTGAAGCTTTCTTT. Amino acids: CASRFPGQGGVNTEAFF. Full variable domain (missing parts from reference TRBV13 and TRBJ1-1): AAGVIQSPRHLIKEKRETATLKCYPIPRHDTVYWYQQGPGQDPQFLISFYEKMQSDKGSIPDRFSAQQFSDYHSELNMSSLELGDSALYFCASRFPGQGGVNTEAFFGQGTRLTVV.

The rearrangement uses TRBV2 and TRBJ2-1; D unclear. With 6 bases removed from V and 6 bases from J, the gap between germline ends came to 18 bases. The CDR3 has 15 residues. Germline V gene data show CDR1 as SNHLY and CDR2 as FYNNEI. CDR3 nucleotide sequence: TGTGCCAGCAGGGGTCTTCCTAATGCAGGCAATGAGCAGTTCTTC. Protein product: CASRGLPNAGNEQFF.

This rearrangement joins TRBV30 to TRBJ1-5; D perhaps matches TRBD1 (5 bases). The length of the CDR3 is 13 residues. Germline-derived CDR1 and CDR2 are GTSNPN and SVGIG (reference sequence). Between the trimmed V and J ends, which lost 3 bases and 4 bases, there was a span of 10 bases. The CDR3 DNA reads TGTGCCTGGAGCCCAGGGTTTAATCAGCCCCAGCATTTT. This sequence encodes CAWSPGFNQPQHF.

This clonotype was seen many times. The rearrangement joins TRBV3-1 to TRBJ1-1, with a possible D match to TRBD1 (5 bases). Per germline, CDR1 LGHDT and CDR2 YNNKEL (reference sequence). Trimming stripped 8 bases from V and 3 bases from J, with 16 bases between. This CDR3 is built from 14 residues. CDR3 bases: TGTGCCAGCTCTCAGGGAGGGTCGCACACTGAAGCTTTCTTT. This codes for CASSQGGSHTEAFF.

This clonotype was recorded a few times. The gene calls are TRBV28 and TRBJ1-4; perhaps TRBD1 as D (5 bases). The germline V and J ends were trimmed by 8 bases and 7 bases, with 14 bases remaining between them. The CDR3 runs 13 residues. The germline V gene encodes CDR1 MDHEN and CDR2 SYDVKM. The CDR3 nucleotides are TGTGCCAGCCAGGGTTCTGCAGTTGAAAAACTGTTTTTT. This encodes CASQGSAVEKLFF.